This TCR beta chain was recorded in a study of CD4+ T cells in melanoma. TCRdb keeps only in-frame clones here, not all; method: immunoSEQ multiplex PCR. The sample has some 110,000 clones, roughly 90% seen once. The length of the CDR3 is 14 residues. CDR1 is SGHKS and CDR2 is YYEKEE in the germline V gene (reference sequence). Trimming shortened V by 0 bases and J by 6 bases, and 11 bases separated the two germline ends. The sequence derives from a human donor with melanoma. The material sequenced was peripheral blood. The genes are TRBV5-5 and TRBJ2-3, with a possible D match to TRBD2 (5 bases). The CDR3 DNA is TGTGCCAGCAGCTTGGAGCTAGCTTCTGATACGCAGTATTTT. It encodes CASSLELASDTQYF. Looking up the rest from reference TRBV5-5 and TRBJ2-3 gives the full variable domain: DAGVTQSPTHLIKTRGQQVTLRCSPISGHKSVSWYQQVLGQGPQFIFQYYEKEERGRGNFPDRFSARQFPNYSSELNVNALLLGDSALYLCASSLELASDTQYFGPGTRLTVL.